The 25 T cell receptor beta chains in this list originate from one sample, sequenced in a study of cytomegalovirus exposure and HLA in healthy donors. 60 Vbeta and 13 Jbeta primers were used in PCR. The table came from immunoSEQ multiplex PCR; TCRdb's copy has only in-frame clones and leaves some out. The table includes roughly 190,000 clones, 81% detected once. Specimen: PBMCs. These receptors were obtained from a man between 18 and 35 years old in good health and CMV-seronegative.

The chain joins TRBV5-1 to TRBJ2-7, with D possibly TRBD1 on 5 matching bases. Between the trimmed V and J ends, which lost 4 bases and 1 base, there was a span of 12 bases. Germline V gene data show CDR1 as SGHRS and CDR2 as YFSETQ. The CDR3 has 14 amino acids. DNA for the CDR3: TGCGCCAGCAGCCCCAGCCAGGGATCCTACGAGCAGTACTTC. Translation: CASSPSQGSYEQYF.

The chain uses TRBV19 and TRBJ1-6, with D perhaps matching TRBD1 (5 bases). The ends were cut back, 2 bases at V and 10 bases at J, with 15 bases in the middle. CDR1 and CDR2 (germline): LNHDA, SQIVND (reference sequence). This CDR3 region has 15 residues. The CDR3 is CASSIHTGPESPLHF. In DNA form, the CDR3 reads TGTGCCAGTAGTATACACACAGGCCCGGAGTCACCCCTCCACTTT. Together with reference TRBV19 and TRBJ1-6, the CDR3 gives the full variable domain: DGGITQSPKYLFRKEGQNVTLSCEQNLNHDAMYWYRQDPGQGLRLIYYSQIVNDFQKGDIAEGYSVSREKKESFPLTVTSAQKNPTAFYLCASSIHTGPESPLHFGNGTRLTVT.

This chain links TRBV9 with TRBJ2-5, with TRBD2 matching over 12 bases. V lost 3 bases and J lost 4; bases outside the gene matches: 7. This CDR3 is 16 amino acids long. The germline V gene has CDR1 SGDLS and CDR2 YYNGEE. CDR3 sequence (DNA): TGTGCCAGCAGCGACCGGACTAGCGGGGAGGGAGAGACCCAGTACTTC. As protein: CASSDRTSGEGETQYF.

The V gene is TRBV7-8, the J gene TRBJ2-2; TRBD1 agrees at 12 bases. The germline V gene has CDR1 SGHVS and CDR2 FQNEAQ. Trimming took 5 bases from V and 13 from J; bases not matched to a gene: 11. The CDR3 is 15 amino acids. The CDR3 bases are TGTGCCAGCAGCCAAGAATCCGGGACAGGGGGCAGGCTGTTTTTT. It translates to CASSQESGTGGRLFF.

The V call is TRBV7-2, the J call TRBJ2-5; 8 nucleotides agree with TRBD2. CDR1 is SGHTA, CDR2 FQGNSA, per germline. The CDR3 contains 13 residues. The trim removed 3 bases at V and 4 bases at J, leaving 1 base unmatched. The CDR3 is CASSFAGGETQYF. As DNA, the CDR3 is TGTGCCAGCAGCTTTGCGGGGGGAGAGACCCAGTACTTC.

The chain links TRBV19 to TRBJ2-1; TRBD1 aligns across 8 bases. With 6 bases clipped from V and 2 bases from J, the junction kept 9 bases outside the gene matches. The length of the CDR3 is 16 residues. Germline loops: CDR1 LNHDA, CDR2 SQIVND (reference sequence). The CDR3 DNA reads as TGTGCCAGTAGCCAAAGGGCAGGGGGCGCCTACAATGAGCAGTTCTTC. Protein sequence: CASSQRAGGAYNEQFF.

This clone was seen once. The chain recombines TRBV18 with TRBJ2-5; 9 bases agree with TRBD1. The V gene end was trimmed by 1 base and the J gene end by 3 bases; junction bases not matched to a gene: 9. This CDR3 has 17 amino acids. Germline V gives CDR1 KGHSH, CDR2 LQKENI. The CDR3 nucleotides read TGTGCCAGCTCACCACTTACCGGGACAGGGATCGAAGAGACCCAGTACTTC. This encodes CASSPLTGTGIEETQYF.

This rearrangement joins TRBV19 to TRBJ2-7; 10 nucleotides agree with TRBD1. V shed 5 bases and J 1 base; nucleotides not matched to a gene: 5. CDR3 length equals 15 residues. Germline-derived CDR1 and CDR2 are LNHDA and SQIVND (reference sequence). The CDR3 protein is CASSAPGQGSYEQYF. The CDR3 DNA sequence: TGTGCCAGTAGTGCCCCGGGACAGGGGTCCTACGAGCAGTACTTC.

The chain has TRBV5-6 and TRBJ2-7; TRBD2 matches 7 bases. Germline V gene sequence: CDR1 SGHDT, CDR2 YYEEEE. The CDR3 loop spans 15 amino acids. The V segment lost 6 bases and the J segment 3 bases; nucleotides outside the gene matches: 12. The CDR3 DNA is TGTGCCAGCACCCCGGCCCCTAGCGGCCACTACGAGCAGTACTTC. It yields the protein CASTPAPSGHYEQYF.

The rearrangement joins TRBV11-3 to TRBJ2-1, with D possibly matching TRBD1 (6 bases). The CDR3 covers 14 residues. Trimming cost V 5 bases and J 8 bases, with 16 bases left between them. Germline values: CDR1 SGHNT, CDR2 YENEEA. Here the CDR3 DNA reads TGTGCCAGCAGCCAAACATTCAGGGGCGATGAGCAGTTCTTC. It codes for CASSQTFRGDEQFF.

This chain connects TRBV7-3 to TRBJ2-3; TRBD2 matches at 8 bases. The trim removed 5 bases at V and 3 bases at J, leaving 7 bases unmatched. The germline V gene has CDR1 SGHTA and CDR2 FQGTGA. CDR3 length equals 15 residues. The CDR3, as DNA: TGTGCCAGCAGCCCCGCTACTAGCGGAACAGATACGCAGTATTTT. Encoded protein: CASSPATSGTDTQYF.

About this clone itself: One end of the junction does not line up with germline, which may come from a read error. This chain connects TRBV10-3 to TRBJ1-2; 8 positions agree with TRBD1. CDR3 length: 13 amino acids. Germline CDR1 and CDR2: ENHRY and SYGVKD. For the CDR3, the DNA is TGTGCCATCACTCAGGGGGCCCAAGGGGGCTACGCCTTC. This translates into CAITQGAQGGYAF.

The chain has TRBV28 and TRBJ2-7; 7 positions agree with TRBD1. The CDR3 runs to 14 residues. The V and J ends lost 6 bases and 0 bases, in that order; junction bases with no gene match: 5. The V gene's germline CDR1 is MDHEN and CDR2 SYDVKM. CDR3 sequence (DNA): TGTGCCAGCAGAAGGGGGCAAATCTCCTACGAGCAGTACTTC. Residues: CASRRGQISYEQYF.

CDR3 amino acids: CASSPSGTGRGWTEAFF. Here the CDR3 DNA reads TGTGCCAGCAGCCCCTCCGGGACAGGGAGGGGGTGGACTGAAGCTTTCTTT. This chain connects TRBV11-2 to TRBJ1-1, with TRBD1 matching 9 bases. CDR3 length equals 17 residues. Trimming at V came to 5 bases and at J to 5 bases, leaving 15 bases not matched to a gene. Germline values: CDR1 SGHAT, CDR2 FQNNGV. The variable domain in full, with the rest retrieved from reference TRBV11-2 and TRBJ1-1, is EAGVAQSPRYKIIEKRQSVAFWCNPISGHATLYWYQQILGQGPKLLIQFQNNGVVDDSQLPKDRFSAERLKGVDSTLKIQPAKLEDSAVYLCASSPSGTGRGWTEAFFGQGTRLTVV.

The V call is TRBV5-1, the J call TRBJ2-5; D is uncertain. The CDR3 has 15 amino acids. CDR1 and CDR2 from the germline V gene are SGHRS and YFSETQ. Trimming stripped 5 bases from V and 0 bases from J, with 14 bases between. The CDR3, as DNA: TGCGCCAGCAGTCTCAGTTCCCCGTACCAAGAGACCCAGTACTTC. Encoded protein: CASSLSSPYQETQYF.

The chain uses TRBV30 and TRBJ2-5; D might be TRBD2 (6 bases). The germline V gene encodes CDR1 GTSNPN and CDR2 SVGIG (reference sequence). This CDR3 is 13 amino acids long. Trimming took 1 base from V and 4 from J, leaving 10 bases between them. The CDR3: CAWSGLARETQYF. The CDR3 bases are TGTGCCTGGAGTGGGCTAGCGCGAGAGACCCAGTACTTC. Drawing the rest from reference TRBV30 and TRBJ2-5, the complete variable domain is SQTIHQWPATLVQPVGSPLSLECTVEGTSNPNLYWYRQAAGRGLQLLFYSVGIGQISSEVPQNLSASRPQDRQFILSSKKLLLSDSGFYLCAWSGLARETQYFGPGTRLLVL.

The chain is built from TRBV27 and TRBJ2-5, with 11 bases that match TRBD2. The J call may not be correct, given that the DNA end is closer to TRBJ2-7. This CDR3 contains 15 residues. Germline loops: CDR1 MNHEY, CDR2 SMNVEV (reference sequence). CDR3 amino acids: CASSLTSGMLYEQYF. The CDR3 coding sequence is TGTGCCAGCAGTTTGACTAGCGGGATGCTCTACGAGCAGTACTTC.

The rearrangement links TRBV11-2 to TRBJ2-7, with TRBD2 matching over 9 bases. The length of the CDR3 is 14 residues. CDR1 is SGHAT, CDR2 FQNNGV, per germline. V lost 4 bases, J lost 7 bases, and 8 bases stayed unmatched. CDR3 DNA: TGTGCCAGCAGCTCCCGACTAGCGGTTATGGAGCAGTACTTC. Its protein is CASSSRLAVMEQYF.

The V gene is TRBV4-3, the J gene TRBJ1-5, with D perhaps TRBD1 (6 bases). The CDR3 totals 15 residues. Germline V CDR1 and CDR2: LGHNA, YSLEER. V shed 2 bases and J shed 0 bases, with 8 bases lying between them. CDR3 nucleotide sequence: TGCGCCAGCAGCCAATCCAGGGGTAGCAATCAGCCCCAGCATTTT. As protein: CASSQSRGSNQPQHF.

In its sample, this clone was seen once. J is TRBJ1-2 and V is TRBV4-1, with TRBD1 identical over 12 bases. V lost 4 bases to trimming and J lost 2 bases; unmatched junction nucleotides: 2. Germline V gene data show CDR1 as MGHRA and CDR2 as YSYEKL. The CDR3 totals 15 residues. The CDR3 is CASSPGTGGNYGYTF. DNA for the CDR3: TGCGCCAGCAGCCCTGGGACAGGGGGCAACTATGGCTACACCTTC.

The gene calls are TRBV10-3 and TRBJ1-2, with TRBD1 identical over 7 bases. The germline V gene has CDR1 ENHRY and CDR2 SYGVKD. J gave up 8 bases and V 10 bases, and 7 bases lay outside the gene matches. CDR3 size: 11 residues. The chain's CDR3 is CATATGEGYTF. The CDR3 DNA is TGTGCCACAGCCACAGGGGAAGGCTACACCTTC.

This chain links TRBV5-6 with TRBJ2-7, with D tentatively TRBD1 (6 bases). Germline V gives CDR1 SGHDT, CDR2 YYEEEE. This CDR3 comprises 14 residues. V dropped 2 bases and J dropped 4 bases, with 13 bases sitting between them. The CDR3 sequence: CASSFDRNGYEQYF. The DNA for the CDR3 is TGTGCCAGCAGCTTCGACAGGAATGGGTACGAGCAGTACTTC. Based on the CDR3 plus reference TRBV5-6 and TRBJ2-7, the full variable domain is DAGVTQSPTHLIKTRGQQVTLRCSPKSGHDTVSWYQQALGQGPQFIFQYYEEEERQRGNFPDRFSGHQFPNYSSELNVNALLLGDSALYLCASSFDRNGYEQYFGPGTRLTVT.

The chain carries TRBV19 and TRBJ2-3, with TRBD1 matching 8 bases. This CDR3 spans 15 amino acids. The germline gives CDR1 LNHDA, CDR2 SQIVND (reference sequence). Trimming cost V 5 bases and J 4 bases; bases outside gene matches: 8. This CDR3 reads CASSPLGQGADTQYF. The DNA of the CDR3 is TGTGCCAGTAGTCCCCTTGGACAGGGCGCAGATACGCAGTATTTT.

This chain joins TRBV13 and TRBJ2-1, with 12 bases lining up with TRBD2. The CDR3 contains 16 residues. Per the germline V gene, CDR1 is PRHDT and CDR2 is FYEKMQ (reference sequence). V dropped 7 bases and J dropped 4; count of bases not matched to a gene: 8. CDR3 amino acids: CASTTRTSGVYNEQFF. The CDR3 DNA reads as TGTGCCAGCACCACCCGGACTAGCGGGGTTTACAATGAGCAGTTCTTC.

Notes on this clone: The identical CDR3 is also encoded by other nucleotide sequences in the sample. V gene TRBV7-9 combines with J gene TRBJ1-2; TRBD1 might be the D (5 bases). Germline V CDR1 and CDR2: SEHNR, FQNEAQ (reference sequence). This CDR3 region has 14 residues. V gave up 1 base and J gave up 3 bases, with 9 bases separating them. CDR3 sequence: CASSLGGLDYGYTF. The CDR3 DNA reads TGTGCCAGCAGCTTAGGGGGCCTCGACTATGGCTACACCTTC.